This T cell receptor beta chain was captured in a study of T-cell reconstitution after alpha-beta-depleted transplantation in children. Library preparation (for TCRbeta) was performed with unique molecular identifiers. From the PCR reads, TCRdb called clonotypes with MiXCR, one entry per CDR3 protein. The repertoire includes around 450,000 distinct CDR3 sequences, around 46% of them detected once, and under 30% sits in the top ten. CDR1 and CDR2 from the germline V gene are DFQATT and SNEGSKA (reference sequence). V lost 0 bases, J lost 6 bases, and 13 bases lay in between. The CDR3 is made up of 14 amino acids. This clonotype appeared a few times.

The source is a girl aged 2-10 years with aplastic anemia, due to receive a stem cell transplant. This material consisted of PBMCs, taken before TCRalphabeta/CD19-depleted stem cell transplant. This chain joins TRBV20-1 and TRBJ2-3, with D unclear. CDR3 bases: TGCAGTGCTAGAGATCCGGGCCACGGGGATACGCAGTATTTT. Translation gives CSARDPGHGDTQYF.